These T cell receptor beta chains were read from a single sample in a study of early T cells in non-severe SARS-CoV-2 infection. Via MiXCR, TCRdb re-called the 5' RACE reads, giving one row per CDR3 protein. The sample lists roughly 80,000 distinct CDR3 sequences; around 9.9% were seen once. Sequenced sample: whole blood. The receptors shown here come from an adult who was a healthcare worker with PCR-confirmed SARS-CoV-2 infection or an uninfected control (not recorded which). Each CDR3 is given with its conserved first and last residue. D genes are given only for firm matches. Rows give clone size only sometimes, using once, few, many, or a class for an expanded clone.

d_gene	abundance	v_gene	j_gene	CDR3aa	CDR3nt
-	many	TRBV28	TRBJ2-7	CASSSGVYEQYF	TGTGCCAGCTCCTCAGGTGTCTACGAGCAGTACTTC
TRBD2	few	TRBV12-3/TRBV12-4	TRBJ2-3	CASSPTLAGGVRSTDTQYF	TGTGCCAGCAGCCCGACTTTAGCGGGAGGAGTGAGGAGCACAGATACGCAGTATTTT
TRBD2	many	TRBV5-1	TRBJ2-5	CASRYTGTRSETQYF	TGCGCCAGCAGGTATACCGGGACTAGGTCGGAGACCCAGTACTTC
TRBD1	-	TRBV6-5	TRBJ2-7	CASSRGTGGIGEQYF	TGTGCCAGCAGTAGGGGGACAGGGGGCATCGGTGAGCAGTACTTC
TRBD1	-	TRBV27	TRBJ1-2	CASRTGFYGYTF	TGTGCCAGCAGGACAGGGTTCTATGGCTACACCTTC
TRBD2	many	TRBV27	TRBJ2-7	CASAWNSGSSDEQYF	TGTGCCAGCGCCTGGAATAGCGGGAGCTCGGACGAGCAGTACTTC
TRBD1	many	TRBV7-2	TRBJ1-5	CASSSRQGLHGNQPQHF	TGTGCCAGCAGCTCAAGACAGGGCTTGCATGGCAATCAGCCCCAGCATTTT
-	few	TRBV15	TRBJ2-5	CATSRGQAHQETQYF	TGTGCCACCAGCAGGGGACAAGCGCACCAAGAGACCCAGTACTTC
-	few	TRBV27	TRBJ2-3	CASSLLGRTTDTQYF	TGTGCCAGCAGTTTACTTGGACGGACTACAGATACGCAGTATTTT
-	many	TRBV5-4	TRBJ2-5	CASGSGGTTQETQYF	TGTGCCAGCGGATCTGGGGGGACGACTCAAGAGACCCAGTACTTC
-	-	TRBV6-5	TRBJ2-1	CASSYLTDNEQFF	TGTGCCAGCAGTTATCTTACCGACAATGAGCAGTTCTTC
TRBD1	-	TRBV30	TRBJ1-1	CAWTTGGTEAFF	TGTGCCTGGACCACAGGGGGAACTGAAGCTTTCTTT
-	many	TRBV7-7	TRBJ2-5	CASSLFQGMETQYF	TGTGCCAGCAGCCTTTTCCAGGGGATGGAGACCCAGTACTTC
TRBD2	few	TRBV27	TRBJ2-7	CASKKRELAPYEQYF	TGTGCCAGCAAGAAGCGGGAGTTGGCTCCCTACGAGCAGTACTTC
-	many	TRBV28	TRBJ1-1	CASSLPGASNTEAFF	TGTGCCAGCAGTCTTCCCGGGGCTTCGAACACTGAAGCTTTCTTT
TRBD2	-	TRBV5-1	TRBJ2-2	CASSPGTISNTGELFF	TGCGCCAGCAGCCCCGGGACTATCTCGAACACCGGGGAGCTGTTTTTT
-	-	TRBV12-3/TRBV12-4	TRBJ2-7	CASSPARTLYEQYF	TGTGCCAGCAGTCCCGCCAGGACTTTGTACGAGCAGTACTTC
-	many	TRBV18	TRBJ1-5	CASSPDDSNQPQHF	TGTGCCAGCTCACCGGACGATAGCAATCAGCCCCAGCATTTT
TRBD2	many	TRBV6-5	TRBJ2-1	CASSYPSGSAGEQFF	TGTGCCAGCAGTTACCCTAGCGGGAGTGCCGGCGAGCAGTTCTTC
-	many	TRBV27	TRBJ1-1	CASSLSRRGEAFF	TGTGCCAGCAGCCTCAGCAGGCGTGGTGAAGCTTTCTTT
-	-	TRBV5-5	TRBJ2-5	CASSLGEETQYF	TGTGCCAGCAGCTTGGGGGAAGAGACCCAGTACTTC
-	-	TRBV3-1	TRBJ2-2	CASSQVGRSGELFF	TGTGCCAGCAGCCAAGTTGGCCGGTCCGGGGAGCTGTTTTTT
-	many	TRBV30	TRBJ2-7	CAIFPQARYEQYF	TGTGCAATATTCCCTCAGGCCCGCTACGAGCAGTACTTC
-	-	TRBV4-1	TRBJ1-3	CASSPRQSSGNTIYF	TGCGCCAGCAGCCCCCGACAGAGCTCTGGAAACACCATATATTTT
TRBD1	-	TRBV18	TRBJ2-2	CASSPGQGAGTGELFF	TGTGCCAGCTCACCGGGACAGGGGGCCGGCACCGGGGAGCTGTTTTTT
TRBD2	many	TRBV20-1	TRBJ2-7	CSADGLASSSYEQYF	TGCAGTGCTGACGGACTAGCGAGTTCGTCCTACGAGCAGTACTTC
-	-	TRBV18	TRBJ1-1	CASSPVGGLNTEAFF	TGTGCCAGCTCACCGGTCGGGGGGTTGAACACTGAAGCTTTCTTT
-	many	TRBV27	TRBJ1-2	CASSRTGTYGYTF	TGTGCCAGCAGTCGCACAGGGACCTATGGCTACACCTTC
-	many	TRBV7-2	TRBJ2-5	CASSSQDHRLTQYF	TGTGCCAGCAGCTCCCAGGACCATCGCTTGACCCAGTACTTC
-	many	TRBV28	TRBJ2-4	CATSAKNIQYF	TGTGCCACGAGCGCCAAAAACATTCAGTACTTC
-	many	TRBV9	TRBJ2-5	CASSLDPSGTQYF	TGTGCCAGCAGCTTAGATCCCTCAGGGACCCAGTACTTC
-	few	TRBV5-6	TRBJ2-4	CASSFISKNIQYF	TGTGCCAGCAGCTTTATCAGCAAAAACATTCAGTACTTC
-	many	TRBV2	TRBJ1-2	CASSIGRITF	TGTGCCAGCAGTATAGGGAGGATCACCTTC
-	many	TRBV9	TRBJ2-5	CASSVGLGYETQYF	TGTGCCAGCAGCGTAGGGTTGGGATACGAGACCCAGTACTTC
-	-	TRBV28	TRBJ2-2	CASSSGQVGTGELFF	TGTGCCAGCAGTTCCGGACAAGTTGGCACCGGGGAGCTGTTTTTT
TRBD1	many	TRBV27	TRBJ2-1	CASSPNTGGGRYNEQFF	TGTGCCAGCAGTCCAAATACAGGGGGCGGAAGATACAATGAGCAGTTCTTC
TRBD2	few	TRBV10-3	TRBJ2-7	CAISLAGGPYEQYF	TGTGCCATCAGTTTAGCGGGAGGCCCCTACGAGCAGTACTTC
TRBD2	few	TRBV18	TRBJ2-1	CASSPPGTSGRGEQFF	TGTGCCAGCTCACCACCCGGGACTAGCGGGAGGGGTGAGCAGTTCTTC
-	many	TRBV2	TRBJ2-4	CASSSKRAKNIQYF	TGTGCCAGCTCCTCCAAGAGAGCCAAAAACATTCAGTACTTC
-	few	TRBV19	TRBJ2-5	CASSILPQGPQETQYF	TGTGCCAGTAGTATACTGCCCCAGGGACCCCAAGAGACCCAGTACTTC
-	-	TRBV27	TRBJ2-7	CASSLGSGPNYEQYF	TGTGCCAGCAGTTTAGGATCGGGACCGAACTACGAGCAGTACTTC
-	many	TRBV7-9	TRBJ2-2	CASSLASRAGELFF	TGTGCCAGCAGCTTAGCTAGTCGAGCCGGGGAGCTGTTTTTT